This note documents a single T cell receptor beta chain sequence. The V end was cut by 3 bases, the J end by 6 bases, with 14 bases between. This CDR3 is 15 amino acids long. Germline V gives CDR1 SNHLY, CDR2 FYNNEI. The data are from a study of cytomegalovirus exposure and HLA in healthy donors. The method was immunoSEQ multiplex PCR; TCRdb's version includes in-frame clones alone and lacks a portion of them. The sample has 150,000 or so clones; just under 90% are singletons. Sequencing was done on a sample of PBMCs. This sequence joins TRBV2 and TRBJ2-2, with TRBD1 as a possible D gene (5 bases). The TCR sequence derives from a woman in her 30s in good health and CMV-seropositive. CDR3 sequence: CASSETESPSGELFF. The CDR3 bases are TGTGCCAGCAGTGAGACAGAATCCCCGTCCGGGGAGCTGTTTTTT.